These 19 T cell receptor beta chains share one sample of origin, sequenced in a study of metastatic and nonmetastatic thyroid tumors. Thyroid surgery took place with no prior treatment in any patient. TCRdb reprocessed the PCR reads via MiXCR. The sample carries roughly 14,000 clones, 30% to 35% recorded once. The sequenced material came from tumor tissue. The receptors here all came from a female donor with papillary thyroid cancer or a benign thyroid nodule (not recorded which). Some clones in this sample may be carry-over from other donors' samples.

The table lists this clone with many counts. DNA of the CDR3: TGTGCCAGCAGCCAAGGGGATGGGACTAGTACCTACGAGCAGTACTTC. Its protein is CASSQGDGTSTYEQYF. V is TRBV4-2 and J is TRBJ2-7, with 8 nucleotides matching TRBD2. The CDR3 sequence is 16 residues long. Unmatched junction bases numbered 7, after V lost 1 base and J lost 2 bases. CDR1 LGHNA and CDR2 YNFKEQ come from the germline V gene.

This clone counts as medium-sized (0.01 to 0.1%). The chain combines TRBV7-2 with TRBJ1-3; possibly TRBD1 for D (5 bases). Trimming pared 5 bases from V and 4 bases from J, leaving 15 bases between. CDR1 is SGHTA and CDR2 is FQGNSA in the germline V gene. The CDR3 sequence is 15 residues long. CDR3 loop: CASSPRPGHGNTIYF. In DNA, the CDR3 is TGTGCCAGCAGCCCCCGCCCGGGGCACGGAAACACCATATATTTT.

This clone ranks as medium-sized. The chain employs TRBV19 and TRBJ1-5; maybe TRBD1 (6 bases). Germline V gene sequence: CDR1 LNHDA, CDR2 SQIVND (reference sequence). There are 15 residues in the CDR3. V was clipped by 5 bases and J by 4 bases, with 15 bases between them. CDR3 protein: CASSSTGMGNQPQHF. The CDR3 nucleotides are TGTGCCAGTAGTTCCACAGGGATGGGGAATCAGCCCCAGCATTTT.

This clone showed up many times. The chain recombines TRBV6-6 with TRBJ2-5, with D unresolved. The CDR3 runs 15 residues. Trimming removed 2 bases at V and 2 bases at J, with 12 bases between. The V gene's germline CDR1 is MNHNY and CDR2 SVGAGI (reference sequence). The chain's CDR3 is CASSYGQVIQETQYF. CDR3 DNA sequence: TGTGCCAGCAGTTACGGGCAGGTTATACAAGAGACCCAGTACTTC.

This clone is medium-sized within its sample. The CDR3 reads CASTPLRGGHGYTF. The DNA for the CDR3 is TGTGCCAGCACCCCTTTAAGGGGGGGGCACGGCTACACCTTC. This chain joins TRBV7-6 and TRBJ1-2; D perhaps matches TRBD1 (6 bases). CDR3 size: 14 residues. Trimming pared 7 bases from V and 8 bases from J, leaving 20 bases between. Per the germline V gene, CDR1 is SGHVS and CDR2 is FNYEAQ.

By share, this clone ranks as medium-sized. J is TRBJ1-2 and V is TRBV19; the D is unclear. The CDR3 consists of 15 residues. V was trimmed by 5 bases and J by 7 bases, leaving 20 bases between them. In germline, CDR1 is LNHDA, CDR2 SQIVND (reference sequence). The CDR3 here is CASSAPPGRGSGYTF. For the CDR3, the DNA is TGTGCCAGTAGTGCCCCCCCCGGCCGTGGGAGTGGCTACACCTTC. The full variable domain, its missing parts supplied by reference TRBV19 and TRBJ1-2, is DGGITQSPKYLFRKEGQNVTLSCEQNLNHDAMYWYRQDPGQGLRLIYYSQIVNDFQKGDIAEGYSVSREKKESFPLTVTSAQKNPTAFYLCASSAPPGRGSGYTFGSGTRLTVV.

This clone is medium-sized in the sample. The chain couples TRBV20-1 to TRBJ1-1; D gene uncertain. V lost 6 bases and J 0 bases, leaving 17 bases between the germline ends. The CDR3 has 15 amino acids. The germline CDR1 and CDR2 sequences are DFQATT and SNEGSKA (reference sequence). The CDR3 DNA follows: TGCAGTGCCGAGAGGAGGAGGCGCATGAACACTGAAGCTTTCTTT. Translated, it gives CSAERRRRMNTEAFF.

The rearrangement uses TRBV6-5 and TRBJ1-2; 7 bases fit TRBD1. CDR1 is MNHEY and CDR2 is SVGAGI in the germline V gene. This CDR3 contains 14 residues. The V segment lost 3 bases and the J segment 3 bases; nucleotides outside the gene matches: 4. The CDR3 nucleotides read TGTGCCAGCAGTTATTCCGGACAGGACTATGGCTACACCTTC. Its protein is CASSYSGQDYGYTF.

This clone was detected many times. V gene TRBV5-6 combines with J gene TRBJ1-3; 8 nucleotides line up with TRBD1. Germline values: CDR1 SGHDT, CDR2 YYEEEE. This CDR3 comprises 16 residues. Germline trimming cut 0 bases from V and 7 bases from J; bases unmatched to any gene: 9. The DNA for the CDR3 is TGTGCCAGCAGCTTGGCGGGGACAGGTCGCGGGAACACCATATATTTT. Translating gives CASSLAGTGRGNTIYF.

The chain carries TRBV20-1 and TRBJ1-3; 7 bases are shared with TRBD1. CDR3 size: 13 residues. The V segment lost 5 bases and the J segment 0 bases; nucleotides outside the gene matches: 1. Germline V gene lookup returns CDR1 DFQATT and CDR2 SNEGSKA (reference sequence). Here the CDR3 DNA reads TGCAGTGCTTGGGACAGCTCTGGAAACACCATATATTTT. Encoded protein: CSAWDSSGNTIYF.

The V call is TRBV5-1, the J call TRBJ1-2; TRBD1 aligns across 8 bases. The length of the CDR3 is 15 residues. Unmatched junction bases numbered 7, after V lost 0 bases and J lost 6 bases. Germline assignment: CDR1 SGHRS and CDR2 YFSETQ. The CDR3 DNA reads TGCGCCAGCAGCTTGGCCTCGGACAGGGCGGATGGCTACACCTTC. It yields the protein CASSLASDRADGYTF.

This clone was seen at least ten times. This sequence joins TRBV29-1 and TRBJ2-3; perhaps TRBD1 as D (6 bases). This CDR3 has 13 amino acids. V was cut by 6 bases and J by 0 bases, with 10 bases left in between. Germline CDR1 and CDR2: SQVTM and ANQGSEA. Written as DNA, the CDR3 is TGCAGCGTGGCAGGGGTTAGCACAGATACGCAGTATTTT. Its translation is CSVAGVSTDTQYF.

This rearrangement joins TRBV2 to TRBJ2-7; possibly TRBD1 for D (6 bases). CDR3 length: 15 residues. Germline V gene data show CDR1 as SNHLY and CDR2 as FYNNEI. The V gene lost 6 bases and the J gene lost 4 bases, with 19 bases spanning the gap. CDR3 amino acids: CASRPPGASRYEQYF. The CDR3 DNA is TGTGCCAGCAGGCCCCCAGGGGCCTCGAGGTACGAGCAGTACTTC.

By proportion, this clone is medium-sized (0.01 to 0.1%). This same CDR3 is encoded by further DNA sequences in the sample. This chain uses TRBV11-2 with TRBJ2-7; TRBD2 matches at 10 bases. The CDR3 spans 15 residues. With 1 base clipped from V and 2 bases from J, the junction kept 2 bases outside the gene matches. Germline CDR1 reads SGHAT; CDR2 reads FQNNGV. CDR3 sequence reads: CASSLVAGGTYEQYF. CDR3 nucleotides: TGTGCCAGCAGCTTAGTAGCGGGGGGAACCTACGAGCAGTACTTC.

This clone has only a few counts. V is TRBV5-4 and J is TRBJ2-7; TRBD1 agrees at 9 bases. With V trimmed by 4 bases and J by 2 bases, 1 base remained unmatched. The CDR3 length is 13 residues. Germline V gives CDR1 SGHNT, CDR2 YYREEE (reference sequence). CDR3 nucleotide sequence: TGTGCCAGCAGCCGGACAGGGGCCTACGAGCAGTACTTC. Encoded protein: CASSRTGAYEQYF.

This clone was observed a handful of times. This chain joins TRBV6-5 and TRBJ1-5, with 7 bases that match TRBD1. The CDR3 loop spans 14 amino acids. Germline CDR1 MNHEY, CDR2 SVGAGI. V trimming: 2 bases; J trimming: 7 bases; junction bases outside the gene matches: 5. The CDR3 reads CASSYRQGGQPQHF. DNA of the CDR3: TGTGCCAGCAGTTACCGACAGGGCGGCCAGCCCCAGCATTTT.

This clone was observed at least ten times. J is TRBJ2-1 and V is TRBV18; 10 bases agree with TRBD2. The V gene's germline CDR1 is KGHSH and CDR2 LQKENI. J gave up 4 bases and V 4 bases, and 4 bases lay outside the gene matches. The length of the CDR3 is 15 residues. This CDR3 is CASSLRTSGYNEQFF. The CDR3 DNA follows: TGTGCCAGCTCACTACGGACTAGCGGTTACAATGAGCAGTTCTTC.

The chain carries TRBV11-2 and TRBJ1-5, with D possibly TRBD1 on 5 matching bases. With 0 bases removed from V and 1 base from J, the gap between germline ends came to 13 bases. CDR1 SGHAT and CDR2 FQNNGV come from the germline V gene. CDR3 length equals 17 residues. Here the CDR3 reads CASSLDSGRGSNQPQHF. In DNA form, the CDR3 reads TGTGCCAGCAGCTTAGATTCGGGACGGGGGAGCAATCAGCCCCAGCATTTT. The full variable domain, with the rest looked up from reference TRBV11-2 and TRBJ1-5, is EAGVAQSPRYKIIEKRQSVAFWCNPISGHATLYWYQQILGQGPKLLIQFQNNGVVDDSQLPKDRFSAERLKGVDSTLKIQPAKLEDSAVYLCASSLDSGRGSNQPQHFGDGTRLSIL.

By sample fraction, this clone is medium-sized. The chain employs TRBV6-5 and TRBJ1-6; a possible D gene is TRBD1 (6 bases). Trimming left V 0 bases short and J 9 bases short, with 18 bases between. The CDR3 is 17 amino acids. Germline-derived CDR1 and CDR2 are MNHEY and SVGAGI. This CDR3 is CASSYSTGGSRISPLHF. CDR3 bases: TGTGCCAGCAGTTACTCGACAGGTGGTTCTCGTATTTCACCCCTCCACTTT.